This note documents a single TCR beta chain sequence. The V and J ends lost 3 bases and 5 bases respectively, with 13 bases between them. The CDR3 length is 14 residues. CDR1 KGHSH and CDR2 LQKENI come from the germline V gene. This specimen comes from a study of blood T cell repertoires in COVID-19. Study-wide context: The United States, Italy and Spain were the sources of the acute and convalescent COVID-19 samples. PBMCs, B-cell-depleted T cells, or T cells provided the cDNA or gDNA that made up the material.

Original processing notes: Reference gene primers were amplified, and this amplification served to estimate nucleated cell counts. Some clones are missing from TCRdb's copy, which holds only in-frame ones; the method was immunoSEQ multiplex PCR. Clonal size and the V and J genes are those of that table, whereas D and trimming came from the DNA. The data show about 68,000 clones, with roughly 85% seen just once and roughly 20% held by the top ten. The chain combines TRBV18 with TRBJ2-5, with D possibly TRBD1 on 6 matching bases. This receptor was obtained from a man aged 45 to 65 with acute or convalescent COVID-19. The sequencing input was peripheral blood. The CDR3: CASSPYGQLETQYF. DNA of the CDR3: TGTGCCAGCTCACCTTATGGACAGTTGGAGACCCAGTACTTC.